The clone carrying this TCR beta chain was counted only a few times. Antigen specificity is unknown. Donation came from healthy HIV-negative adults that had no recent acute infections or vaccinations. The unsorted samples had some 83 million PBMCs used for genomic DNA. Deep-level running was used for the assay. Data came from immunoSEQ multiplex PCR; TCRdb stores just in-frame clones and leaves some out. This table holds about 530,000 clones, almost 80% found once. This sample was taken from a study of shared clonotypes between healthy human individuals. Overall study results and limits: Sequencing depth was expected to affect clonotype sharing among donors.

The V end lost 0 bases, the J end lost 7 bases, and 16 bases lay between the germline ends. The length of the CDR3 is 15 residues. CDR1 and CDR2 (germline): SGHRS, YFSETQ. Material for sequencing was PBMCs. This receptor was taken from a woman aged 40 to 55 in good health. Some clones in this sample may be carry-over from other donors' samples. The chain combines TRBV5-1 with TRBJ1-2, with a tentative D call TRBD1 (5 bases). Here the CDR3 reads CASSLEGREESGYTF. DNA of the CDR3: TGCGCCAGCAGCTTGGAGGGCAGGGAGGAGTCTGGCTACACCTTC.